Described below is a single T cell receptor beta chain sequence and its context. The CDR3 totals 13 residues. The germline CDR1 and CDR2 sequences are SGHAT and FQDESV (reference sequence). Trimming removed 5 bases from V and 11 bases from J, with 18 bases in between. This entry is derived from a study of blood T cell repertoires in COVID-19. In the study overall: Sites in the United States, Italy and Spain provided acute and convalescent COVID-19 samples. Sources were T cells, B-cell-depleted T cells, or PBMCs; the material itself was cDNA or gDNA.

Source study methods: Scientists estimated how many nucleated cells there were by amplifying reference gene primers. Measured with immunoSEQ multiplex PCR; TCRdb has only the in-frame clones, and not every one. V and J calls and clone size come straight from that table; D and trimming were deduced from the DNA. The profile shows around 200,000 clones, 84% of them singletons. Material for sequencing was peripheral blood. The sequence was collected from a woman of 80 years or more with active or convalescent COVID-19. V usage is TRBV11-1 and J usage is TRBJ1-1; D is unclear. The CDR3 DNA is TGTGCCAGCAGCGATACCCACACCGAGGAGGCTTTCTTT. Its translation: CASSDTHTEEAFF.